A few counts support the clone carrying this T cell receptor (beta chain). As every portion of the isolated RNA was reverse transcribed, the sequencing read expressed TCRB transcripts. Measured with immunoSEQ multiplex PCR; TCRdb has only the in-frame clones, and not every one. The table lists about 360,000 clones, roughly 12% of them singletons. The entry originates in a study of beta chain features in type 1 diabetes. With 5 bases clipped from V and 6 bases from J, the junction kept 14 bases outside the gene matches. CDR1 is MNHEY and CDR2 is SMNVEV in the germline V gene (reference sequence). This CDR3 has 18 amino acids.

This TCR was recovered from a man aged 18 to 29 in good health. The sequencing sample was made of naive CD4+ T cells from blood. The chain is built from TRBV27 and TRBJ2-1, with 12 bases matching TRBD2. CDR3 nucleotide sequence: TGTGCCAGCAGTCCCGGCCCCGGTCTAGCGGGAGGGAGCAATGAGCAGTTCTTC. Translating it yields CASSPGPGLAGGSNEQFF.